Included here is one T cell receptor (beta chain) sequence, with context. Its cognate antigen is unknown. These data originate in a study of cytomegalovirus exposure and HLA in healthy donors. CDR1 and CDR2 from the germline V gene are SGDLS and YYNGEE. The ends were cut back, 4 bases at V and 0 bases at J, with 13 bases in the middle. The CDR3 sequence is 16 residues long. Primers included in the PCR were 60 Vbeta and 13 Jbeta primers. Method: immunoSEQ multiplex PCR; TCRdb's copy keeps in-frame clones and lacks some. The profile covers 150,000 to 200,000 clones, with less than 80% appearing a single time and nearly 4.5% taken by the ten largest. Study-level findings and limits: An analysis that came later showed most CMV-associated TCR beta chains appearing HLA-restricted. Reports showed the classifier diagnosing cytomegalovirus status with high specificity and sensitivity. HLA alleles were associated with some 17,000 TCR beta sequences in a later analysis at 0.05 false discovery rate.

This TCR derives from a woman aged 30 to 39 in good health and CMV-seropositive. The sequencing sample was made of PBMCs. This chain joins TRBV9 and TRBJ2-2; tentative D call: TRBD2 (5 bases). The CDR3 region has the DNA TGTGCCAGCAGCCCTGGACTTGGTGCGAACACCGGGGAGCTGTTTTTT. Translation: CASSPGLGANTGELFF.